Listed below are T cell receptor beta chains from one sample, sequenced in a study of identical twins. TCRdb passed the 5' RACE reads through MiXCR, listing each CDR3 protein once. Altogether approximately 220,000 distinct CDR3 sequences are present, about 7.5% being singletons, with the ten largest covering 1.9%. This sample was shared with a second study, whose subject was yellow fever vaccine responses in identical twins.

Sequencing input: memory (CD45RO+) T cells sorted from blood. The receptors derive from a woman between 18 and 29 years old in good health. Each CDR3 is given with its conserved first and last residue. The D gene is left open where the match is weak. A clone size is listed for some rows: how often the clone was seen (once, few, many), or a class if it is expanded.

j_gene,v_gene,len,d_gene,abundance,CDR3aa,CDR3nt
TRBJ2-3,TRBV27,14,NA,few,CASSLSTARDTQYF,TGTGCCAGCAGTTTATCCACAGCACGAGATACGCAGTATTTT
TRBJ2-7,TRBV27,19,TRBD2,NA,CASSPRLAGGPFMSYEQYF,TGTGCCAGCAGTCCCCGACTAGCGGGGGGGCCATTCATGTCCTACGAGCAGTACTTC
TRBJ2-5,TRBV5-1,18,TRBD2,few,CASSRSGTSGGTQETQYF,TGCGCCAGCAGCCGGTCCGGGACTAGCGGGGGGACCCAAGAGACCCAGTACTTC
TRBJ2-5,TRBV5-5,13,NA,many,CASSSGPGETQYF,TGTGCCAGCAGCTCGGGACCAGGAGAGACCCAGTACTTC
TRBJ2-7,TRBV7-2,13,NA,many,CASSLGGGSEQYF,TGTGCCAGCAGCTTAGGGGGGGGCTCCGAGCAGTACTTC
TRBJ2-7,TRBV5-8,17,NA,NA,CASSLPGASGKRYEQYF,TGTGCCAGCAGCTTACCGGGGGCTAGCGGTAAACGGTACGAGCAGTACTTC
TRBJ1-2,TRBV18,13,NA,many,CASSPQGAYGYTF,TGTGCCAGCTCACCACAGGGAGCCTATGGCTACACCTTC
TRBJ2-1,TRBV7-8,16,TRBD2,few,CASSLEASGRTNEQFF,TGTGCCAGCAGCTTAGAAGCTAGCGGGAGAACCAATGAGCAGTTCTTC
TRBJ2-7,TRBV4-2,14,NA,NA,CASSQDPGAREQYF,TGTGCCAGCAGCCAAGACCCGGGGGCGAGGGAGCAGTACTTC
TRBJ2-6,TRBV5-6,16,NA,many,CASSSTGQSGANVLTF,TGTGCCAGCAGCTCAACAGGGCAGTCTGGGGCCAACGTCCTGACTTTC
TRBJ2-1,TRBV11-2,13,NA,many,CASSLDQLTEQFF,TGTGCCAGCAGCTTGGACCAACTGACTGAGCAGTTCTTC
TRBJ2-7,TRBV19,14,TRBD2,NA,CASRLAGGAYEQYF,TGTGCCAGTCGCCTAGCGGGAGGGGCCTACGAGCAGTACTTC
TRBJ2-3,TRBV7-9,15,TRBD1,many,CASSLRDRVTDTQYF,TGTGCCAGCAGCCTACGGGACAGAGTCACAGATACGCAGTATTTT
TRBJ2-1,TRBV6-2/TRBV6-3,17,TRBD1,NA,CASSHYPGTGDKGEQFF,TGTGCCAGCAGTCACTATCCCGGGACAGGGGACAAAGGTGAGCAGTTCTTC
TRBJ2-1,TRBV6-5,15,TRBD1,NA,CASSCRGTGYNEQFF,TGTGCCAGCAGTTGCCGTGGGACAGGGTACAATGAGCAGTTCTTC
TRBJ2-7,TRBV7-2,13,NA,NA,CASSAKVGPEQYF,TGTGCCAGCAGCGCAAAAGTCGGTCCCGAGCAGTACTTC